This TCR beta chain was captured in a study of cytomegalovirus exposure and HLA in healthy donors. Looked up from germline, CDR1 is SGDLS and CDR2 is YYNGEE. The CDR3 has 12 residues. Trimming removed 0 bases from V and 5 bases from J, with 5 bases in between. Use of 60 Vbeta and 13 Jbeta primers characterized the PCR. Sequenced by immunoSEQ multiplex PCR; TCRdb stores in-frame clones only, minus some. The sample has 100,000 to 150,000 clones, about 76% seen once. The sequenced sample was PBMCs. The V and J genes are TRBV9 and TRBJ2-5; TRBD2 might be the D (5 bases). The source of this sequence is a young man in good health and CMV-seronegative. The DNA of the CDR3 is TGTGCCAGCAGCGTAGGAGGGGAGACCCAGTACTTC. It translates to CASSVGGETQYF.